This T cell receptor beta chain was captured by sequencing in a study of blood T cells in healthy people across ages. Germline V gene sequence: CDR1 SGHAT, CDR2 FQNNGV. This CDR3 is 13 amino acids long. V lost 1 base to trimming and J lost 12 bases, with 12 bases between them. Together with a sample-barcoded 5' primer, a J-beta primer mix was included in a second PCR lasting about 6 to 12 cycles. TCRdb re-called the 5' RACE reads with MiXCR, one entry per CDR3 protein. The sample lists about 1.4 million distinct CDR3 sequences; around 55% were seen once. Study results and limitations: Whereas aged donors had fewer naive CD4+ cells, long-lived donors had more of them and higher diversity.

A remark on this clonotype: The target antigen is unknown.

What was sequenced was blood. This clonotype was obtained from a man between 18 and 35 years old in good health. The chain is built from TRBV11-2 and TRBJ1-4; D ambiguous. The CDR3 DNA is TGTGCCAGCAGCTTAGGAGACATTCAGCAACTGTTTTTT. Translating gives CASSLGDIQQLFF.